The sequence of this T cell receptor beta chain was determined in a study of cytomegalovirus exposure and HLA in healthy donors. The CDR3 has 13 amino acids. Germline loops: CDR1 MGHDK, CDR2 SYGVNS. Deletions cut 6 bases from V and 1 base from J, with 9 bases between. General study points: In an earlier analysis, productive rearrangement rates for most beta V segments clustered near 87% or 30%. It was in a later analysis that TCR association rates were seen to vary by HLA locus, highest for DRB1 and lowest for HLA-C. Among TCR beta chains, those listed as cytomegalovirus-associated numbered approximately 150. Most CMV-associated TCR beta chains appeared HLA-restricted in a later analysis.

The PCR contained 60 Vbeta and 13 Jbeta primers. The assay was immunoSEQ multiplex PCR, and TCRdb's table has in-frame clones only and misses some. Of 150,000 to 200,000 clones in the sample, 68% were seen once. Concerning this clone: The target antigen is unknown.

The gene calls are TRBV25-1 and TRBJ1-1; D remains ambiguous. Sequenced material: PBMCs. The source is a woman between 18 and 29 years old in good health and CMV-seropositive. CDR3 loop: CASSRNRNTEAFF. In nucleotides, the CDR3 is TGTGCCAGCAGCCGAAACAGGAACACTGAAGCTTTCTTT.